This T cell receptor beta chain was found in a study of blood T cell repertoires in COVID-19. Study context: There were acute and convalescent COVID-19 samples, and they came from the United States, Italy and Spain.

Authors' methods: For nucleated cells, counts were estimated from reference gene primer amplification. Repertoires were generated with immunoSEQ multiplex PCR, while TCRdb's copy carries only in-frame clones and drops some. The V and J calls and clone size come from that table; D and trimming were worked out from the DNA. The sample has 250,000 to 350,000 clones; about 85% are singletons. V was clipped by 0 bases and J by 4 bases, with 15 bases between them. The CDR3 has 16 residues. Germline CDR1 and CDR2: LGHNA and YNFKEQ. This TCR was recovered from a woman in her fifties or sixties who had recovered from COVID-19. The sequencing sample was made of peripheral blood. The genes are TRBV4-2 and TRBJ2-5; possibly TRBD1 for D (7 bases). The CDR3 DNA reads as TGTGCCAGCAGCCAAGAACAGGGGACGGGGGTAGAGACCCAGTACTTC. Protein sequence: CASSQEQGTGVETQYF.